The next 15 T cell receptor beta chains were all read from a single sample in a study of blood T cell repertoires in COVID-19. Clones were sequenced by immunoSEQ multiplex PCR, and TCRdb holds only the in-frame ones, with some missing. The sample has 250,000 or so clones, about four fifths seen once. Sequenced: peripheral blood. Receptors originate from a middle-aged man with acute or convalescent COVID-19.

J is TRBJ2-7 and V is TRBV6-5; 7 nucleotides match TRBD1. V lost 7 bases and J lost 4; bases outside the gene matches: 4. The germline gives CDR1 MNHEY, CDR2 SVGAGI. The length of the CDR3 is 12 residues. The CDR3 region is CASMKQGYEQYF. In DNA, the CDR3 is TGTGCCAGCATGAAACAGGGGTACGAGCAGTACTTC.

This rearrangement joins TRBV2 to TRBJ2-3; the D gene is possibly TRBD2 (6 bases). The CDR3 spans 15 residues. From germline, CDR1 is SNHLY and CDR2 FYNNEI. The V end lost 10 bases, the J end lost 6 bases, and 23 bases lay between the germline ends. The CDR3 region is CAIPSGGRVGDTQYF. The CDR3 bases are TGTGCCATTCCCAGTGGGGGGAGAGTCGGGGATACGCAGTATTTT.

The gene calls are TRBV19 and TRBJ2-5, with TRBD1 matching 7 bases. Germline V lookup: CDR1 LNHDA, CDR2 SQIVND (reference sequence). V gave up 4 bases and J gave up 4 bases; unmatched junction bases: 3. The CDR3 contains 13 residues. The CDR3 region is CASSKGQAETQYF. CDR3 nucleotides: TGTGCCAGTAGTAAAGGACAGGCAGAGACCCAGTACTTC. The variable domain in full, with the rest retrieved from reference TRBV19 and TRBJ2-5, is DGGITQSPKYLFRKEGQNVTLSCEQNLNHDAMYWYRQDPGQGLRLIYYSQIVNDFQKGDIAEGYSVSREKKESFPLTVTSAQKNPTAFYLCASSKGQAETQYFGPGTRLLVL.

The CDR3 nucleotides read TGTGCCAGCAGCTTAGCAGGCAGGGTGGGATCACCCCTCCACTTT. Its protein is CASSLAGRVGSPLHF. The rearrangement uses TRBV7-2 and TRBJ1-6; a weak D match, TRBD1 (5 bases). This CDR3 spans 15 amino acids. The germline V and J ends were trimmed by 0 bases and 10 bases, with 13 bases remaining between them. Germline V gene lookup returns CDR1 SGHTA and CDR2 FQGNSA.

The V gene is TRBV19, the J gene TRBJ1-1; 8 positions agree with TRBD1. Germline V gene sequence: CDR1 LNHDA, CDR2 SQIVND (reference sequence). Trimming at V came to 5 bases and at J to 8 bases, leaving 10 bases not matched to a gene. There are 14 residues in the CDR3. The CDR3 nucleotides read TGTGCCAGTAGTGCCTACCTGGACAGGGTAGAAGCTTTCTTT. It yields the protein CASSAYLDRVEAFF.

The CDR3 sequence is CAASKASVYEQYF. The CDR3 nucleotides are TGTGCCGCCTCGAAGGCTAGCGTCTACGAGCAGTACTTC. The J gene is TRBJ2-7, the V gene TRBV28, with D tentatively TRBD2 (6 bases). Trimming pared 11 bases from V and 3 bases from J, leaving 17 bases between. From germline, CDR1 is MDHEN and CDR2 SYDVKM. The CDR3 contains 13 residues.

This clone was found once. This sequence joins TRBV7-6 and TRBJ1-5; weak D call: TRBD1 (6 bases). CDR3 length: 16 amino acids. CDR1 and CDR2 (germline): SGHVS, FNYEAQ. The V end lost 1 base, the J end lost 2 bases, and 12 bases lay between the germline ends. The CDR3 is CASSLDGGAGNQPQHF. Written as DNA, the CDR3 is TGTGCCAGCAGCTTAGATGGGGGGGCTGGCAATCAGCCCCAGCATTTT.

V usage is TRBV3-1 (or the pseudogene TRBV3-2) and J usage is TRBJ1-4, with TRBD1 matching over 9 bases. The CDR3 is made up of 15 amino acids. V was pared by 0 bases and J by 6 bases, with 2 bases of the junction left unmatched. Germline CDR1 LGHDT, CDR2 YNNKEL (reference sequence). Written as DNA, the CDR3 is TGTGCCAGCAGCCAAGAGGGGGACAGGGATGAAAAACTGTTTTTT. The encoded protein is CASSQEGDRDEKLFF.

The chain joins TRBV11-3 to TRBJ2-3; weak D call: TRBD2 (5 bases). V gave up 5 bases and J gave up 3 bases, with 12 bases separating them. Germline V lookup: CDR1 SGHNT, CDR2 YENEEA. The CDR3 spans 14 residues. The CDR3 is CASSQIGETDTQYF. The CDR3 DNA sequence: TGTGCCAGCAGCCAGATCGGGGAAACAGATACGCAGTATTTT.

This clone occurred a few times. The chain links TRBV7-3 to TRBJ1-2, with TRBD1 identical over 8 bases. Germline assignment: CDR1 SGHTA and CDR2 FQGTGA. The CDR3 is made up of 14 amino acids. The V segment lost 4 bases and the J segment 2 bases; nucleotides outside the gene matches: 3. The CDR3 is CASSSGTGNYGYTF. CDR3 nucleotides: TGTGCCAGCAGCTCCGGGACAGGCAACTATGGCTACACCTTC. Full variable domain (rest looked up from reference TRBV7-3 and TRBJ1-2): GAGVSQTPSNKVTEKGKYVELRCDPISGHTALYWYRQSLGQGPEFLIYFQGTGAADDSGLPNDRFFAVRPEGSVSTLKIQRTERGDSAVYLCASSSGTGNYGYTFGSGTRLTVV.

The V gene is TRBV6-2 or TRBV6-3, the J gene TRBJ2-1; the match to TRBD2 covers 11 bases. This CDR3 region has 15 residues. CDR1 is MNHEY and CDR2 is SVGEGT in the germline V gene. Trimming removed 5 bases from V and 10 bases from J; junction bases left unmatched: 10. CDR3: CASSPSFSGGGEQFF. Written as DNA, the CDR3 is TGTGCCAGCAGTCCCTCCTTTAGCGGGGGGGGAGAGCAGTTCTTC.

V usage is TRBV5-1 and J usage is TRBJ2-7; 12 positions agree with TRBD2. V shed 0 bases and J 6 bases; nucleotides not matched to a gene: 10. Looked up from germline, CDR1 is SGHRS and CDR2 is YFSETQ. CDR3 length: 17 amino acids. CDR3 region: CASSLVRTSGMVPEQYF. CDR3 DNA: TGCGCCAGCAGCTTGGTTAGGACTAGCGGGATGGTCCCCGAGCAGTACTTC.

This rearrangement joins TRBV6-5 to TRBJ2-7; 9 nucleotides match TRBD2. The V and J ends lost 0 bases and 2 bases, in that order; junction bases with no gene match: 2. The V gene's germline CDR1 is MNHEY and CDR2 SVGAGI. This CDR3 is built from 15 residues. CDR3 in DNA: TGTGCCAGCAGTTACTCAGCGGGAGGACCCTACGAGCAGTACTTC. Translation gives CASSYSAGGPYEQYF.

The chain recombines TRBV13 with TRBJ2-3; 11 nucleotides align to TRBD2. Germline values: CDR1 PRHDT, CDR2 FYEKMQ (reference sequence). Trimming removed 3 bases from V and 7 bases from J; junction bases left unmatched: 3. This CDR3 comprises 14 residues. CDR3 sequence reads: CASSFSGGAHTQYF. The DNA of the CDR3 is TGTGCCAGCAGCTTTAGCGGGGGGGCGCATACGCAGTATTTT.

The chain employs TRBV5-1 and TRBJ1-6; 7 bases fit TRBD1. The trim removed 1 base at V and 9 bases at J, leaving 13 bases unmatched. Germline V gene data show CDR1 as SGHRS and CDR2 as YFSETQ. This CDR3 has 17 residues. The CDR3 sequence is CASSLRQGDLIFSPLHF. The DNA for the CDR3 is TGCGCCAGCAGCTTGAGGCAGGGGGACCTCATATTTTCACCCCTCCACTTT.